These 11 T cell receptor beta chains were sequenced from one sample in a study of shared clonotypes between healthy human individuals. Sequencing used immunoSEQ multiplex PCR; TCRdb keeps in-frame clones, though not all of them. The data show over a million clones, 70% to 80% seen once. Sequencing was performed on memory CD4+ T cells sorted from blood. Sample subset: CD45RA-negative fraction. The origin of the receptors is a man younger than 35 in good health.

This clone was counted once. In DNA form, the CDR3 reads TGTGCCAGCAGCCCGACTAGCGGGATCTACGAGCAGTACTTC. This sequence encodes CASSPTSGIYEQYF. The V gene is TRBV9, the J gene TRBJ2-7; 11 bases are shared with TRBD2. V trimming: 4 bases; J trimming: 3 bases; junction bases outside the gene matches: 3. CDR1 and CDR2 from the germline V gene are SGDLS and YYNGEE. The CDR3 contains 14 residues.

A word on this clone: Other DNA sequences in this specimen translate into the identical CDR3. The chain links TRBV30 to TRBJ1-5; TRBD1 is a possible D gene (6 bases). V shed 2 bases and J shed 4 bases, with 12 bases lying between them. This CDR3 spans 14 amino acids. Germline CDR1 is GTSNPN and CDR2 is SVGIG (reference sequence). CDR3 coding DNA: TGTGCCTGGAGTTCGGTCAGGGGAAATCAGCCCCAGCATTTT. It codes for CAWSSVRGNQPQHF.

This clone was counted a single time. The chain links TRBV28 to TRBJ1-5, with D perhaps TRBD1 (5 bases). V shed 3 bases and J shed 5 bases, with 11 bases lying between them. The CDR3 has 14 residues. Germline assignment: CDR1 MDHEN and CDR2 SYDVKM. CDR3: CASSLSRDDQPQHF. CDR3 sequence (DNA): TGTGCCAGCAGTTTGTCCAGGGACGATCAGCCCCAGCATTTT.

Notes on this clone: The same CDR3 arises from other DNA sequences in this sample as well. This rearrangement joins TRBV5-1 to TRBJ2-2; tentatively, D is TRBD2 (6 bases). Germline-derived CDR1 and CDR2 are SGHRS and YFSETQ. Trimming pared 0 bases from V and 6 bases from J, leaving 9 bases between. This CDR3 region has 14 residues. As DNA, the CDR3 is TGCGCCAGCAGCTTGGGTTCGGGAGCCGGGGAGCTGTTTTTT. It yields the protein CASSLGSGAGELFF.

The gene calls are TRBV7-2 and TRBJ2-5; 9 nucleotides line up with TRBD2. From germline, CDR1 is SGHTA and CDR2 FQGNSA. The trim removed 4 bases at V and 5 bases at J, leaving 8 bases unmatched. The CDR3 covers 15 residues. The CDR3 spells CASSSYSGRGETQYF. The CDR3 DNA follows: TGTGCCAGCAGCTCCTATAGCGGGAGAGGGGAGACCCAGTACTTC.

The V call is TRBV5-1, the J call TRBJ1-5; D not resolved. Trimming took off 3 bases at V and 6 bases at J, with 13 bases between the two ends. Per germline, CDR1 SGHRS and CDR2 YFSETQ. This CDR3 has 14 amino acids. CDR3 nucleotide sequence: TGCGCCAGCAGCTACGGGAATCCCGGTCAGCCCCAGCATTTT. Translated: CASSYGNPGQPQHF.

This sequence joins TRBV5-4 and TRBJ1-4; unclear D gene. V shed 5 bases and J shed 3 bases, with 11 bases lying between them. Germline CDR1 is SGHNT and CDR2 is YYREEE (reference sequence). The CDR3 is 14 amino acids. The CDR3 sequence is CASSLGSSNEKLFF. CDR3 in DNA: TGTGCCAGCAGTTTAGGGTCTTCTAATGAAAAACTGTTTTTT.

The chain joins TRBV28 to TRBJ2-2; 8 bases are shared with TRBD2. V shed 5 bases, J shed 5 bases, and the junction held 7 bases outside the gene matches. The CDR3 is 15 amino acids. In germline, CDR1 is MDHEN, CDR2 SYDVKM. CDR3 in DNA: TGTGCCAGCAGTGGTAGCGGGGTGAAGACCGGGGAGCTGTTTTTT. It codes for CASSGSGVKTGELFF. Full variable domain (rest looked up from reference TRBV28 and TRBJ2-2): DVKVTQSSRYLVKRTGEKVFLECVQDMDHENMFWYRQDPGLGLRLIYFSYDVKMKEKGDIPEGYSVSREKKERFSLILESASTNQTSMYLCASSGSGVKTGELFFGEGSRLTVL.

The chain links TRBV5-1 to TRBJ1-3; D call uncertain. V shed 0 bases and J shed 2 bases, with 12 bases lying between them. In germline, CDR1 is SGHRS, CDR2 YFSETQ. The CDR3 has 16 residues. The DNA for the CDR3 is TGCGCCAGCAGCTTGGCCATCCCTGGGACTGGAAACACCATATATTTT. Translated, it gives CASSLAIPGTGNTIYF.

The rearrangement links TRBV4-1 to TRBJ2-4, with TRBD2 matching over 15 bases. This CDR3 is 18 amino acids long. CDR1 is MGHRA, CDR2 YSYEKL, per germline. V lost 4 bases to trimming and J lost 1 base; unmatched junction nucleotides: 5. The CDR3, as DNA: TGCGCCAGCAGCCCAGGACTAGCGGGGGGGACGGCCAAAAACATTCAGTACTTC. This encodes CASSPGLAGGTAKNIQYF.

This chain uses TRBV5-4 with TRBJ2-7; 8 bases are shared with TRBD1. The CDR3 has 15 residues. Germline lookup yields CDR1 SGHNT and CDR2 YYREEE (reference sequence). Trimming at V came to 4 bases and at J to 0 bases, leaving 6 bases not matched to a gene. CDR3: CASSPGQGSSYEQYF. As DNA, the CDR3 is TGTGCCAGCAGCCCCGGACAGGGAAGCTCCTACGAGCAGTACTTC.